The 20 T cell receptor beta chains presented below share a single source sample, sequenced in a study of T cell repertoires in cytomegalovirus infection. No antigens are known for them. TCRdb independently ran MiXCR on the reads; one entry per CDR3 protein. The sample includes around 710,000 distinct CDR3 sequences, 25% to 30% of them seen just once. This specimen was cultured CD8+ T cells from PBMCs, taken from culture after CMV antigen stimulation. The source of these receptors is a human donor in good health (CMV status not recorded). Some clones in this sample may be carry-over from other donors' samples.

At least ten counts were recorded for this clonotype. CDR3 in amino acids: CASSFISREQFF. Here the CDR3 DNA reads TGTGCCAGCAGTTTCATTTCTCGTGAGCAGTTCTTC. The chain employs TRBV7-2 and TRBJ2-1, with no clear D. CDR1 is SGHTA and CDR2 is FQGNSA in the germline V gene. The CDR3 has 12 residues. The V gene lost 6 bases and the J gene lost 9 bases, with 12 bases spanning the gap.

The chain is built from TRBV19 and TRBJ2-3, with 9 bases fitting TRBD2. From germline, CDR1 is LNHDA and CDR2 SQIVND (reference sequence). This CDR3 has 17 residues. After removal of 5 bases from V and 1 base from J, the junction contained 10 bases not matched to a gene. The CDR3 DNA is TGTGCCAGTAGTCTGGAGCGGGGGGATTACCGCACAGATACGCAGTATTTT. Protein sequence: CASSLERGDYRTDTQYF. Together with reference TRBV19 and TRBJ2-3, the CDR3 gives the full variable domain: DGGITQSPKYLFRKEGQNVTLSCEQNLNHDAMYWYRQDPGQGLRLIYYSQIVNDFQKGDIAEGYSVSREKKESFPLTVTSAQKNPTAFYLCASSLERGDYRTDTQYFGPGTRLTVL.

The rearrangement uses TRBV5-5 and TRBJ2-1; TRBD1 matches at 9 bases. Germline V gene data show CDR1 as SGHKS and CDR2 as YYEKEE (reference sequence). The junction had 6 bases not matched to a gene; V was cut back by 4 bases and J by 4 bases. CDR3 size: 15 residues. The CDR3 reads CASSLDRGGYNEQFF. CDR3 in DNA: TGTGCCAGCAGCCTTGACAGGGGGGGATACAATGAGCAGTTCTTC.

The chain uses TRBV3-1 and TRBJ2-5, with a tentative D call TRBD1 (5 bases). The CDR3 sequence is 13 residues long. V was clipped by 1 base and J by 3 bases, with 6 bases between them. Germline lookup yields CDR1 LGHDT and CDR2 YNNKEL (reference sequence). Here the CDR3 DNA reads TGTGCCAGCAGCCAAGCGACAGAAGAGACCCAGTACTTC. Residues: CASSQATEETQYF.

This clonotype was detected once. The V and J genes are TRBV10-3 and TRBJ2-5; a weak D match, TRBD1 (6 bases). The CDR3 extends over 16 amino acids. V lost 6 bases and J lost 1, with 18 bases in between. The V gene's germline CDR1 is ENHRY and CDR2 SYGVKD. The CDR3 DNA follows: TGTGCCATCAGCGAGACCTGGGAAGGGGGCCAAGAGACCCAGTACTTC. It specifies CAISETWEGGQETQYF.

The V gene is TRBV5-1, the J gene TRBJ2-1, with 8 bases that match TRBD2. Looked up from germline, CDR1 is SGHRS and CDR2 is YFSETQ. Trimming at V came to 1 base and at J to 4 bases, leaving 10 bases not matched to a gene. The CDR3 runs to 17 residues. The CDR3 DNA reads as TGCGCCAGCAGCTTGTGGGCGCCGGGGGGGGAATACAATGAGCAGTTCTTC. The encoded protein is CASSLWAPGGEYNEQFF.

This sequence joins TRBV20-1 and TRBJ2-7; TRBD1 aligns across 8 bases. Germline V gene sequence: CDR1 DFQATT, CDR2 SNEGSKA (reference sequence). With 0 bases clipped from V and 2 bases from J, the junction kept 3 bases outside the gene matches. This CDR3 has 14 amino acids. CDR3 sequence reads: CSAREVQGAYEQYV. The CDR3 nucleotides read TGCAGTGCTAGAGAAGTACAGGGGGCCTACGAGCAGTACGTC.

CDR3: CASGPNEQFF. The CDR3 nucleotides read TGTGCCAGCGGTCCCAATGAGCAGTTCTTC. This chain connects TRBV6-5 to TRBJ2-1; D gene uncertain. The CDR3 has 10 residues. CDR1 and CDR2 (germline): MNHEY, SVGAGI. Trimming shortened V by 8 bases and J by 6 bases, and 5 bases separated the two germline ends.

There are a few counts of this clonotype. The J gene is TRBJ1-2, the V gene TRBV4-3; perhaps TRBD1 as D (5 bases). The CDR3 is 17 amino acids. The germline gives CDR1 LGHNA, CDR2 YSLEER. V lost 1 base to trimming and J lost 7 bases, with 22 bases between them. The CDR3 coding sequence is TGCGCCAGCAGCCAAGGGATCCCGGGACTCGGTTTTTCTGGCTACACCTTC. Translation gives CASSQGIPGLGFSGYTF.

V is TRBV27 and J is TRBJ1-1; 7 positions agree with TRBD1. The germline CDR1 and CDR2 sequences are MNHEY and SMNVEV (reference sequence). The CDR3 is 14 residues long. The trim removed 5 bases at V and 4 bases at J, leaving 7 bases unmatched. The CDR3 reads CASSPQGPLTEAFF. The CDR3 DNA follows: TGTGCCAGCAGTCCACAGGGGCCCCTCACTGAAGCTTTCTTT.

The V gene is TRBV10-1, the J gene TRBJ2-3; 8 nucleotides line up with TRBD2. Germline CDR1 reads WNHNN; CDR2 reads SYGVQD (reference sequence). The CDR3 runs 19 residues. V shed 5 bases and J 1 base; nucleotides not matched to a gene: 17. CDR3 nucleotide sequence: TGCGCCAGCAGTCCCGGCCCGGGACTAGTTTATGGCGGCACAGATACGCAGTATTTT. Its protein is CASSPGPGLVYGGTDTQYF.

CDR3 DNA: TGTGCCAGCAGTGCCGGGACAGGGGTCAATGAGCAGTTCTTC. Translated: CASSAGTGVNEQFF. V usage is TRBV3-1 and J usage is TRBJ2-1, with 10 bases fitting TRBD1. V gave up 6 bases and J gave up 6 bases; unmatched junction bases: 5. The CDR3 is made up of 14 amino acids. The V gene's germline CDR1 is LGHDT and CDR2 YNNKEL (reference sequence).

The chain uses TRBV11-2 and TRBJ1-1; TRBD1 is a possible D gene (5 bases). The germline CDR1 and CDR2 sequences are SGHAT and FQNNGV. This CDR3 has 13 amino acids. V gave up 0 bases and J gave up 11 bases, with 13 bases separating them. The CDR3 loop is CASSLDGARSAFF. CDR3 nucleotide sequence: TGTGCCAGCAGCTTAGATGGGGCGAGGAGTGCTTTCTTT.

V is TRBV6-6 and J is TRBJ2-3; unclear D gene. This CDR3 contains 13 residues. CDR1 and CDR2 from the germline V gene are MNHNY and SVGAGI (reference sequence). V dropped 8 bases and J dropped 5 bases, with 14 bases sitting between them. CDR3 region: CASGYSRRDTQYF. CDR3 nucleotides: TGTGCCAGCGGCTACTCCAGGCGAGATACGCAGTATTTT.

This clonotype was observed once. The rearrangement joins TRBV10-3 to TRBJ2-5; 9 bases fit TRBD1. With 3 bases clipped from V and 5 bases from J, the junction kept 7 bases outside the gene matches. The germline gives CDR1 ENHRY, CDR2 SYGVKD. There are 15 residues in the CDR3. CDR3 DNA: TGTGCCATCAGTGACTGGGACAGGGCACGGGAGACCCAGTACTTC. Its protein is CAISDWDRARETQYF.

This clonotype has a handful of counts. The rearrangement uses TRBV7-9 and TRBJ1-2, with D unresolved. Germline CDR1 SEHNR, CDR2 FQNEAQ (reference sequence). This CDR3 is built from 13 residues. Trimming stripped 10 bases from V and 8 bases from J, with 20 bases between. The CDR3 DNA sequence: TGTGCCACTGGTGGGCTCGAAGTCTGGGGCTACACCTTC. This gives the protein CATGGLEVWGYTF.

The V gene is TRBV19, the J gene TRBJ2-7; D uncertain. The CDR3 is 14 amino acids. Trimming pared 1 base from V and 0 bases from J, leaving 7 bases between. Germline V gene sequence: CDR1 LNHDA, CDR2 SQIVND (reference sequence). CDR3: CASSIGHSSYEQYV. Written as DNA, the CDR3 is TGTGCCAGTAGTATAGGTCACAGCTCCTACGAGCAGTACGTC.

This clonotype has more than one count but fewer than ten. The chain links TRBV27 to TRBJ2-5, with TRBD1 as a possible D gene (6 bases). The V gene lost 5 bases and the J gene lost 5 bases, with 18 bases spanning the gap. CDR3 size: 15 residues. Germline-derived CDR1 and CDR2 are MNHEY and SMNVEV (reference sequence). Here the CDR3 reads CASSPSAGDLETQYF. CDR3 nucleotide sequence: TGTGCCAGCAGTCCCAGCGCAGGGGACCTGGAGACCCAGTACTTC.

The table lists this clonotype with a few counts. The V and J genes are TRBV7-6 and TRBJ1-2, with D possibly being TRBD1 (6 bases). In germline, CDR1 is SGHVS, CDR2 FNYEAQ. V lost 5 bases to trimming and J lost 4 bases, with 14 bases between them. This CDR3 comprises 14 residues. DNA for the CDR3: TGTGCCAGCAGCCGCGGGGGGCTGGGCTATGGCTACACCTTC. Translating it yields CASSRGGLGYGYTF.

The chain links TRBV5-5 to TRBJ1-5, with no clear D. V was pared by 3 bases and J by 0 bases, with 7 bases between. CDR3 length: 14 amino acids. Germline V gene data show CDR1 as SGHKS and CDR2 as YYEKEE (reference sequence). The CDR3 region is CASSSSTSNQPQHF. For the CDR3, the DNA is TGTGCCAGCAGCTCATCAACTAGCAATCAGCCCCAGCATTTT.